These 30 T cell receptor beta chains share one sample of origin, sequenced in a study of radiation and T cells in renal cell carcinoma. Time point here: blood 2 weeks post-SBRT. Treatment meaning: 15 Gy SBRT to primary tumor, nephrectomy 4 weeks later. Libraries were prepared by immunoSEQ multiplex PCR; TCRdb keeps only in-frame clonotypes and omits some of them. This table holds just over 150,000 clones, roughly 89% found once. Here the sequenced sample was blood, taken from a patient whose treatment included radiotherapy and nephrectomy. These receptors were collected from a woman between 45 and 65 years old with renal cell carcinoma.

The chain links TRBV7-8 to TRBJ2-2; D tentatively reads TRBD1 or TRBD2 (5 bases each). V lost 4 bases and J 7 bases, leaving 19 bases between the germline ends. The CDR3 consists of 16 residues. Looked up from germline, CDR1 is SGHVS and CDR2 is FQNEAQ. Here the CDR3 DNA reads TGTGCCAGCAGCTCTCAGTTCAGGGAGTCTGGCGGGGAGCTGTTTTTT. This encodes CASSSQFRESGGELFF.

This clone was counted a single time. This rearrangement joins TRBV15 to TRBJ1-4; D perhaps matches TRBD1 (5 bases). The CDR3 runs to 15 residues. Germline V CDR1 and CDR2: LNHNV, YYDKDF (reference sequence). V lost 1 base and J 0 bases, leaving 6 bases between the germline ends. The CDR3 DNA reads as TGTGCCACCAGCAGAGGGGGGACAACTAATGAAAAACTGTTTTTT. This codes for CATSRGGTTNEKLFF.

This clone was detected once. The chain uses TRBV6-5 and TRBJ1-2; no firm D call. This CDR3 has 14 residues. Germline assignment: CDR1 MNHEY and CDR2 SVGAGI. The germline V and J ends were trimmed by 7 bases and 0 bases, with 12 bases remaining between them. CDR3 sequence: CASKPGGANYGYTF. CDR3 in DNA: TGTGCCAGCAAGCCTGGAGGAGCTAACTATGGCTACACCTTC.

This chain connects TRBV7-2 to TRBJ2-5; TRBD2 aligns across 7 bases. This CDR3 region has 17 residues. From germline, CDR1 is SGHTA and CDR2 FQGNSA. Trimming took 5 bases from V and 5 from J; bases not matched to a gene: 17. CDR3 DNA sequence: TGTGCCAGCAGCCTTCTTAGTCTAGCGGCTGGGTGGGAGACCCAGTACTTC. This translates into CASSLLSLAAGWETQYF.

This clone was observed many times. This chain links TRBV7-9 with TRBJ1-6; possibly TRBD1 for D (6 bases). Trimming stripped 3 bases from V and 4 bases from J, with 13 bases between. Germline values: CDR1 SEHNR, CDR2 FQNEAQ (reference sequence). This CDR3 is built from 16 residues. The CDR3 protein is CASSFDGTPYNSPLHF. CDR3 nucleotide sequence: TGTGCCAGCAGCTTCGACGGGACACCTTATAATTCACCCCTCCACTTT.

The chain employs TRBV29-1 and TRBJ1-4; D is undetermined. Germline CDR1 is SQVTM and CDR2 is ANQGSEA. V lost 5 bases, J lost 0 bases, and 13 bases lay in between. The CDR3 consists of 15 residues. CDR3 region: CSVSLGGATNEKLFF. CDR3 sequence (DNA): TGCAGCGTTTCCCTCGGCGGCGCAACTAATGAAAAACTGTTTTTT.

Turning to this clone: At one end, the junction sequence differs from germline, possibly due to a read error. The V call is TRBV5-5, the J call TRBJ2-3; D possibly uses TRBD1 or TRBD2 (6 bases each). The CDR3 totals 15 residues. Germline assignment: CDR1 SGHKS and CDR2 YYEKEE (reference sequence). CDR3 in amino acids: CASSQDKGEADTQYF. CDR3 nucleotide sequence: TGCGCCAGCAGCCAAGATAAGGGGGAGGCAGATACGCAGTATTTT.

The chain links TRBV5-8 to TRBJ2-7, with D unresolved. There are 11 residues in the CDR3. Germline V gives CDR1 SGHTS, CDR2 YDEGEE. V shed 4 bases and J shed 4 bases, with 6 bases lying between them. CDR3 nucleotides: TGTGCCAGCAGCCTACAGTACGAGCAGTACTTC. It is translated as CASSLQYEQYF.

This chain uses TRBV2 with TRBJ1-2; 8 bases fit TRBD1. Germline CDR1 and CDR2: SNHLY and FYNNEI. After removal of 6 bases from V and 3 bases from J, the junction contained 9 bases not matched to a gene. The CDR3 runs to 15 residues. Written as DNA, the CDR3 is TGTGCCAGCAGGGCCGGGACAGGTTTATACTATGGCTACACCTTC. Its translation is CASRAGTGLYYGYTF.

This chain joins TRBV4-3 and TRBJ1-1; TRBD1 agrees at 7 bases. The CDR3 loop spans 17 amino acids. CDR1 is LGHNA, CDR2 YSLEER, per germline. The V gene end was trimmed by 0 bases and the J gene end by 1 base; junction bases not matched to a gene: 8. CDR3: CASSQDARGPGNTEAFF. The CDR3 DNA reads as TGCGCCAGCAGCCAAGATGCAAGGGGGCCGGGGAACACTGAAGCTTTCTTT.

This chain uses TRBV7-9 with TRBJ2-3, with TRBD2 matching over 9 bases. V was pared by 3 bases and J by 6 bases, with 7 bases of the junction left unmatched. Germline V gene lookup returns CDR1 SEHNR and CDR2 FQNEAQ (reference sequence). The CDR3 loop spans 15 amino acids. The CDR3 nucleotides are TGTGCCAGCAGCTTCTCGGGACTAGCTTGGGATACGCAGTATTTT. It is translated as CASSFSGLAWDTQYF.

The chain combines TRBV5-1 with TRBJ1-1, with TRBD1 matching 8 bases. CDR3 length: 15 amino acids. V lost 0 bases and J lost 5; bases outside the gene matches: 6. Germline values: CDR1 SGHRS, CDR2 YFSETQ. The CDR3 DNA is TGCGCCAGCAGCTTGGGGACAGGGCTAGGGACTGAAGCTTTCTTT. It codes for CASSLGTGLGTEAFF.

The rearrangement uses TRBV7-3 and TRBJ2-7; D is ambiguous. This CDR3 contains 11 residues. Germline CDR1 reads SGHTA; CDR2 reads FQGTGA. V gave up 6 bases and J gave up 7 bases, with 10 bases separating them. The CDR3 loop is CASSRAGEQYF. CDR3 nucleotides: TGTGCCAGCAGTAGGGCCGGAGAGCAGTACTTC. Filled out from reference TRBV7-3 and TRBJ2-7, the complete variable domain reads GAGVSQTPSNKVTEKGKYVELRCDPISGHTALYWYRQSLGQGPEFLIYFQGTGAADDSGLPNDRFFAVRPEGSVSTLKIQRTERGDSAVYLCASSRAGEQYFGPGTRLTVT.

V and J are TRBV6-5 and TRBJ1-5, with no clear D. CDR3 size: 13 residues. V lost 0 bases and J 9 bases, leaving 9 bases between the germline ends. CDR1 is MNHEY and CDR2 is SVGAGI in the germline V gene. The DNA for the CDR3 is TGTGCCAGCAGTTACTCCTGGTTGGGGCCCCAGCATTTT. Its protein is CASSYSWLGPQHF.

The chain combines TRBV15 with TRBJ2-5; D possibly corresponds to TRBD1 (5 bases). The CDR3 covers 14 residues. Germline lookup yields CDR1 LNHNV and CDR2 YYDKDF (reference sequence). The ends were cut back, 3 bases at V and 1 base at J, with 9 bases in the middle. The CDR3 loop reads CATSSRTLQETQYF. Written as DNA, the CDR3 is TGTGCCACCAGCAGTCGGACACTCCAAGAGACCCAGTACTTC.

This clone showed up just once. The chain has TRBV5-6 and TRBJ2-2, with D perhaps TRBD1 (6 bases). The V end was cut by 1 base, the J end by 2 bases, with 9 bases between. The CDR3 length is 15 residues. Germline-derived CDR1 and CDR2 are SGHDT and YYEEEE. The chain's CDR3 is CASSLTGRNTGELFF. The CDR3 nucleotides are TGTGCCAGCAGCTTGACAGGGCGCAACACCGGGGAGCTGTTTTTT.

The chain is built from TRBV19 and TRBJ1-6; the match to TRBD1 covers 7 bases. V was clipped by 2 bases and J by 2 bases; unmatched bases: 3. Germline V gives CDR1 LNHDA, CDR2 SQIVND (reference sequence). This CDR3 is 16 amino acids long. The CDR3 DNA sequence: TGTGCCAGTAGTATATCAGGGGGTGCCTATAATTCACCCCTCCACTTT. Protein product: CASSISGGAYNSPLHF. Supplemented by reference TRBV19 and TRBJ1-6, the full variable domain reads DGGITQSPKYLFRKEGQNVTLSCEQNLNHDAMYWYRQDPGQGLRLIYYSQIVNDFQKGDIAEGYSVSREKKESFPLTVTSAQKNPTAFYLCASSISGGAYNSPLHFGNGTRLTVT.

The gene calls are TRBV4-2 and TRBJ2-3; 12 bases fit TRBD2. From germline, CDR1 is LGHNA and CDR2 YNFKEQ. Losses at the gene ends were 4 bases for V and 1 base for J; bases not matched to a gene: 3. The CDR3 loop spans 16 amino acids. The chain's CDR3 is CASSPRLAGGTDTQYF. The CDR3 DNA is TGTGCCAGCAGCCCCCGACTAGCGGGGGGCACAGATACGCAGTATTTT.

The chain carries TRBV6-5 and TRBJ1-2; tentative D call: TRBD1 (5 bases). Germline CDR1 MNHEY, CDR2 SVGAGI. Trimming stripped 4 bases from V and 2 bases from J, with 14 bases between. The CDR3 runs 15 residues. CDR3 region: CASSSRGGVNYGYTF. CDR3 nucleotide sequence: TGTGCCAGCAGTTCCCGGGGAGGGGTGAACTATGGCTACACCTTC.

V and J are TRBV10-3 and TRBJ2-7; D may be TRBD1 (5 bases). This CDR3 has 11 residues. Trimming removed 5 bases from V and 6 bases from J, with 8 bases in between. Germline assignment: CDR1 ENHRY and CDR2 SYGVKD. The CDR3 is CAISQGTEQYF. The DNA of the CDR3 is TGTGCCATCAGTCAGGGAACCGAGCAGTACTTC.

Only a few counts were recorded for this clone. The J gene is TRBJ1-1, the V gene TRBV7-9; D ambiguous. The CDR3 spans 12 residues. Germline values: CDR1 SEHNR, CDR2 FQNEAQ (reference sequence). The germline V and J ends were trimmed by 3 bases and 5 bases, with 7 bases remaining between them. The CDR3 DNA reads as TGTGCCAGCAGCTTCGGTAGTACTGAAGCTTTCTTT. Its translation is CASSFGSTEAFF.

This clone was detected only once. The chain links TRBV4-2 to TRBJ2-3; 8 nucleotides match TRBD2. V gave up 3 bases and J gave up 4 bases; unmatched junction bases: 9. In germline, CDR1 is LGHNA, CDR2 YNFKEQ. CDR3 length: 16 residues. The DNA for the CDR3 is TGTGCCAGCAGCCACCTCATAGCGGGGCTGGCAGATACGCAGTATTTT. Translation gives CASSHLIAGLADTQYF.

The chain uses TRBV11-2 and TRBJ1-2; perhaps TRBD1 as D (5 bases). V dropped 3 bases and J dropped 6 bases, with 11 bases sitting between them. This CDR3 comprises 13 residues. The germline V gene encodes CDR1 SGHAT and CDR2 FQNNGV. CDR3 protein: CASSFGEGNGYTF. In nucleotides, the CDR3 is TGTGCCAGCAGCTTCGGGGAGGGGAATGGCTACACCTTC.

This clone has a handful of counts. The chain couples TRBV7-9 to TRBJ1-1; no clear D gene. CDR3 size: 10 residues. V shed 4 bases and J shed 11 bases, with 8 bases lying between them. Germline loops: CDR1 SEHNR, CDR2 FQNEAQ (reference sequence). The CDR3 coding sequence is TGTGCCAGCAGCTCACCGGGCGCTTTCTTT. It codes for CASSSPGAFF.

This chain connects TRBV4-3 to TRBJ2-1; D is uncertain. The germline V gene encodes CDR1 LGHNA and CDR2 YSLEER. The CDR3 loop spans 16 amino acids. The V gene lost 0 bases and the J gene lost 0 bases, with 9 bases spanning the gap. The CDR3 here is CASSQDSTVSYNEQFF. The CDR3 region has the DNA TGCGCCAGCAGCCAAGATTCCACAGTCTCCTACAATGAGCAGTTCTTC.

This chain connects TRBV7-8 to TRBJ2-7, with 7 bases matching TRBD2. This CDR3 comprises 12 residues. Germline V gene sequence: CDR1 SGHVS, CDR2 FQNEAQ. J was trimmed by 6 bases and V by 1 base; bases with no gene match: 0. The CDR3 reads CASSLGGGEQYF. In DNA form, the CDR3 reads TGTGCCAGCAGCTTAGGCGGGGGCGAGCAGTACTTC.

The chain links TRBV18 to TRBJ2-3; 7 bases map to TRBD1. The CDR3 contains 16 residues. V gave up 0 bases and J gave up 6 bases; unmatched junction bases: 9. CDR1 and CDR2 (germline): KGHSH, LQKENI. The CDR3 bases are TGTGCCAGCTCACCACCCGGGACAGCTAGCAAGGATACGCAGTATTTT. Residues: CASSPPGTASKDTQYF. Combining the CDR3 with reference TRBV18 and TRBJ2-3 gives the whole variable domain NAGVMQNPRHLVRRRGQEARLRCSPMKGHSHVYWYRQLPEEGLKFMVYLQKENIIDESGMPKERFSAEFPKEGPSILRIQQVVRGDSAAYFCASSPPGTASKDTQYFGPGTRLTVL.

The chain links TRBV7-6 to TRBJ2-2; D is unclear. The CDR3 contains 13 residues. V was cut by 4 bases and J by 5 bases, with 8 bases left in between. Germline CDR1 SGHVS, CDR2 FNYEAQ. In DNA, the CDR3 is TGTGCCAGCAGCTCAGCCAGGACCGGGGAGCTGTTTTTT. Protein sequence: CASSSARTGELFF.

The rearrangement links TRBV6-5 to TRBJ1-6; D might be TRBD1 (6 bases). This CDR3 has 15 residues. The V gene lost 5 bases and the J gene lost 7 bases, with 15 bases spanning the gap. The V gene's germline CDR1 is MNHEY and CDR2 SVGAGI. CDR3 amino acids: CASSLTGQNNSPLHF. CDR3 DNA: TGTGCCAGCAGTCTTACCGGACAGAACAATTCACCCCTCCACTTT.

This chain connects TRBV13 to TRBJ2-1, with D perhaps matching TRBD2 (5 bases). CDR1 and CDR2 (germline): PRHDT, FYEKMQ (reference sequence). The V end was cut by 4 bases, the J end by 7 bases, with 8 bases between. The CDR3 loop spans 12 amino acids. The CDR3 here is CASSSSTNEQFF. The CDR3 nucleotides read TGTGCCAGCAGCTCTAGCACGAATGAGCAGTTCTTC.